The rows below give T cell receptor beta chains drawn from one sample of a study of T-cell reconstitution after alpha-beta-depleted transplantation in children. Each CDR3 protein gets one entry after TCRdb re-called the PCR reads with MiXCR. The data show approximately 1,000,000 distinct CDR3 sequences, about 29% seen once. The sample in question was PBMCs, mostly from graft donor cells, obtained 360 days after TCRalphabeta/CD19-depleted stem cell transplant. Source of these receptors: a boy less than two years old who had a stem cell transplant for SCID, so the T cells may come from the graft donor. Both conserved end residues are part of each CDR3. The D gene is left open where the match is weak. The size of a clone is reported for some rows only, either as once, few or many, or as a class for expanded clones.

V gene	J gene	clone size	D gene	CDR3 DNA	CDR3 protein
TRBV4-1	TRBJ1-3	.	.	TGCGCCAGCAGCCAAGAACGGAACACCATATATTTT	CASSQERNTIYF
TRBV5-1	TRBJ2-3	few	TRBD2	TGCGCCAGCAGCTTCGGACTAGCGGGGGGGCAAACAGATACGCAGTATTTT	CASSFGLAGGQTDTQYF
TRBV24-1	TRBJ2-7	.	.	TGTGCCACCAGTGATTCACAGAACTACGAGCAGTACTTC	CATSDSQNYEQYF
TRBV28	TRBJ2-1	few	.	TGTGCCAGCAGTTTATCATACAGGGTTACATACAATGAGCAGTTCTTC	CASSLSYRVTYNEQFF
TRBV4-1	TRBJ1-1	.	TRBD1	TGCGCCAGCAGCCAGAGGAGGGGACAGGGGGCAGGGGACACTGAAGCTTTCTTT	CASSQRRGQGAGDTEAFF
TRBV6-5	TRBJ2-1	few	.	TGTGCCAGCAGTTACAAGGGAAACAATGAGCAGTTCTTC	CASSYKGNNEQFF
TRBV10-3	TRBJ1-1	few	.	TGTGCCATCAGTGTCACAGGGAGAGACACTGAAGCTTTCTTT	CAISVTGRDTEAFF
TRBV12-3/TRBV12-4	TRBJ2-1	few	.	TGTGCCAGCACCACAGTCTCGTACAATGAGCAGTTCTTC	CASTTVSYNEQFF
TRBV9	TRBJ2-3	.	TRBD2	TGTGCCAGCAGCGCGAAAAGGGGGACTAGCGGAAAGAGCACAGATACGCAGTATTTT	CASSAKRGTSGKSTDTQYF
TRBV2	TRBJ2-1	.	.	TGTGCCAGCATATGGGTCCGAGGCTCCTACAATGAGCAGTTCTTC	CASIWVRGSYNEQFF
TRBV20-1	TRBJ2-3	few	.	TGCAGTGCGCCCGGGGGCACAGATACGCAGTATTTT	CSAPGGTDTQYF
TRBV6-2/TRBV6-3	TRBJ2-2	.	TRBD1	TGTGCCAGCAGCTCTTTGGACAGGGGTCTGGGCACCGGGGAGCTGTTTTTT	CASSSLDRGLGTGELFF
TRBV21-1	TRBJ2-1	few	.	TGTGCCAGGGGAAAGACAGGGGGCCATGAGCAGTTCTTC	CARGKTGGHEQFF
TRBV29-1	TRBJ2-3	once	TRBD2	TGCAGCGTCACCTTAGCGGGGAGCACAGATACGCAGTATTTT	CSVTLAGSTDTQYF
TRBV5-1	TRBJ2-2	.	TRBD1	TGCGCCAGCAGCCAACGGACAGGGGGCTACACCGGGGAGCTGTTTTTT	CASSQRTGGYTGELFF
TRBV6-1	TRBJ2-7	.	.	TGTGCCAGCAGGAACAGGGAGGCTGGATGGGAGCAGTACTTC	CASRNREAGWEQYF
TRBV10-3	TRBJ2-2	few	.	TGTGCCATCAGTGAGGTCATGAAGCGGATGAACACCGGGGAGCTGTTTTTT	CAISEVMKRMNTGELFF
TRBV5-1	TRBJ1-5	.	.	TGCGCCAGCAGCTTGGTGGGAATTCAGGGCCATAGCAATCAGCCCCAGCATTTT	CASSLVGIQGHSNQPQHF
TRBV3-1	TRBJ2-7	few	TRBD2	TGTGCCAGCAGCGGCCGAGGCGGGGGGTCATACGAGCAGTACTTC	CASSGRGGGSYEQYF
TRBV6-5	TRBJ1-1	.	.	TGTGCCAGCAGTTACTCGGAGGGGGAGACTGAAGCTTTCTTT	CASSYSEGETEAFF
TRBV4-2	TRBJ2-1	.	.	TGTGCCAGCAGCCAGAGGGGCCTGGGTGAGCAGTTCTTC	CASSQRGLGEQFF
TRBV12-3/TRBV12-4	TRBJ2-5	.	.	TGTGCCAGCAGCCAGTGGGATACCAACCAAGAGACCCAGTACTTC	CASSQWDTNQETQYF
TRBV12-3/TRBV12-4	TRBJ2-1	few	TRBD1	TGTGCCAGCAGTTTTCGAGGGACAGGGGTACTTCACAATGAGCAGTTCTTC	CASSFRGTGVLHNEQFF
TRBV5-1	TRBJ2-3	few	TRBD2	TGCGCCAGCAGCTGGATGGGACTAGCGGGGGACCCAGATACGCAGTATTTT	CASSWMGLAGDPDTQYF
TRBV12-3/TRBV12-4	TRBJ2-3	.	TRBD1	TGTGCCAGCAGTGCGCACACCACAGGGGGCGCAGATACGCAGTATTTT	CASSAHTTGGADTQYF
TRBV9	TRBJ2-3	few	.	TGTGCCAGCAGCGTAGGAAGGAAAAGCACAGATACGCAGTATTTT	CASSVGRKSTDTQYF
TRBV12-3/TRBV12-4	TRBJ2-3	once	.	TGTGCCAGCAGTTTAGCGACGGGGGCCCTTAGCACAGATACGCAGTATTTT	CASSLATGALSTDTQYF
TRBV6-2/TRBV6-3	TRBJ2-2	.	.	TGTGCCAGCAGTTACCCCTGGGCAGGGGGGGCCGGGGAGCTGTTTTTT	CASSYPWAGGAGELFF
TRBV5-1	TRBJ1-1	.	.	TGCGCCAGCAGCAGCGGGAGACACTTGAACACTGAAGCTTTCTTT	CASSSGRHLNTEAFF
TRBV9	TRBJ2-5	.	TRBD1	TGTGCCAGCAGCGTAGCGGGACAGGGCCAAGAGACCCAGTACTTC	CASSVAGQGQETQYF
TRBV29-1	TRBJ1-2	few	.	TGCAGCGTTGAAGTAGGGAGTGGCTACACCTTC	CSVEVGSGYTF
TRBV12-3/TRBV12-4	TRBJ2-7	.	TRBD2	TGTGCCAGCAGTTTATTCCAGCGGGGTAGGTACGAGCAGTACTTC	CASSLFQRGRYEQYF
TRBV14	TRBJ2-1	.	TRBD2	TGTGCCAGCAGCCAAGAACTCCTAGCGGTGTACAATGAGCAGTTCTTC	CASSQELLAVYNEQFF
TRBV18	TRBJ1-1	.	.	TGTGCCAGCTCACCAGACTCCACTGAAGCTTTCTTT	CASSPDSTEAFF
TRBV2	TRBJ2-5	few	.	TGTGCCAGCAGTCCCCAGCCGTTCCAGGGGGAGACCCAGTACTTC	CASSPQPFQGETQYF
TRBV4-2	TRBJ2-4	.	TRBD1	TGTGCCAGCAGCTTACGGACAGGGGCATCCAAAAACATTCAGTACTTC	CASSLRTGASKNIQYF
TRBV4-1	TRBJ1-1	.	TRBD1	TGCGCCAGCAGCCAGGGGACAGGGGGCGGTGAAGCTTTCTTT	CASSQGTGGGEAFF
TRBV4-1	TRBJ2-7	.	.	TGCGCCAGCAGTACAGGTAGGATGGGCGAGCAGTACTTC	CASSTGRMGEQYF
TRBV28	TRBJ2-1	.	TRBD1	TGTGCCAGCCGCCCCAGGGGGACCTACAATGAGCAGTTCTTC	CASRPRGTYNEQFF
TRBV20-1	TRBJ2-1	few	.	TGCAGTGCTAGTTACGGGACTTTCTCCTACAATGAGCAGTTCTTC	CSASYGTFSYNEQFF
TRBV5-1	TRBJ2-1	.	.	TGCGCCAGCAGCCGTATCAGGGAGGTTTTCAATGAGCAGTTCTTC	CASSRIREVFNEQFF
TRBV5-1	TRBJ2-1	.	TRBD1	TGCGCCAGCCACTCCCCCGGGACAGGGGGTTCTGAGCAGTTCTTC	CASHSPGTGGSEQFF
TRBV25-1	TRBJ1-1	.	.	TGTGCCAGCAGGGCCCGGGCCGCCTTGCCCACTGAAGCTTTCTTT	CASRARAALPTEAFF
TRBV5-5	TRBJ2-5	few	.	TGTGCCAGCAGCTCAGTAGAGACCCAGTACTTC	CASSSVETQYF
TRBV20-1	TRBJ1-1	few	.	TGCAGTCGCCACCGGAACACTGAAGCTTTCTTT	CSRHRNTEAFF
TRBV4-2	TRBJ2-7	few	TRBD2	TGTGCCAGCAGCCAAGATTGGGGGGGACTGGGGGAGCAGTACTTC	CASSQDWGGLGEQYF
TRBV7-3	TRBJ2-2	few	.	TGTGCCAGCAGACGTGACAGGATGGCCGGGGAGCTGTTTTTT	CASRRDRMAGELFF
TRBV7-9	TRBJ2-2	.	TRBD1	TGTGCCAGCAGCTTAGTTCGGGACAGAAACACCGGGGAGCTGTTTTTT	CASSLVRDRNTGELFF
TRBV7-9	TRBJ2-7	once	.	TGTGCCAGCAGCCTTGCCCATACGGCCGCCTACGAGCAGTACTTC	CASSLAHTAAYEQYF
TRBV5-1	TRBJ2-7	.	TRBD1	TGCGCCAGCAGCTTCTCCCCGGGACAGGGGTCCGAGCAGTACTTC	CASSFSPGQGSEQYF
TRBV7-2	TRBJ2-7	.	.	TGTGCCAGCAGCTTAGTCACAGCGGCAGCCTACGAGCAGTACTTC	CASSLVTAAAYEQYF
TRBV12-3/TRBV12-4	TRBJ2-2	few	TRBD2	TGTGCCAGCAGTTTAGGCGGGGGGGCTCGCAACACCGGGGAGCTGTTTTTT	CASSLGGGARNTGELFF
TRBV5-1	TRBJ1-3	few	TRBD1	TGCGCCAGCAGCTTGGTTGGGGGACAGCTGCATGCTGGAAACACCATATATTTT	CASSLVGGQLHAGNTIYF
TRBV27	TRBJ1-1	few	.	TGTGCCAGCAGAACGAGTGGTCGTAACTTAGCTTTCTTT	CASRTSGRNLAFF
TRBV9	TRBJ2-7	.	.	TGTGCCAGCAGCGTAGGAAGTCAGACCTACGAGCAGTACTTC	CASSVGSQTYEQYF
TRBV7-2	TRBJ1-5	.	.	TGTGCCAGCAGCTTAGGGAGAGAGAGCAATCAGCCCCAGCATTTT	CASSLGRESNQPQHF
TRBV5-1	TRBJ1-1	.	TRBD1	TGCGCCAGCAGCTTAACCGGGACAGCGTCTAACACTGAAGCTTTCTTT	CASSLTGTASNTEAFF
TRBV27	TRBJ2-1	.	.	TGTGCCAGCAGTTGTCGGGCCTACAATGAGCAGTTCTTC	CASSCRAYNEQFF
TRBV5-1	TRBJ2-2	.	.	TGCGCCAGCACCCGGGGACCAGGGCTGGACACCGGGGAGCTGTTTTTT	CASTRGPGLDTGELFF
TRBV12-3/TRBV12-4	TRBJ2-7	.	TRBD1	TGTGCCAGCAGTCCCCGGACAGGGCGCTCCTACGAGCAGTACTTC	CASSPRTGRSYEQYF